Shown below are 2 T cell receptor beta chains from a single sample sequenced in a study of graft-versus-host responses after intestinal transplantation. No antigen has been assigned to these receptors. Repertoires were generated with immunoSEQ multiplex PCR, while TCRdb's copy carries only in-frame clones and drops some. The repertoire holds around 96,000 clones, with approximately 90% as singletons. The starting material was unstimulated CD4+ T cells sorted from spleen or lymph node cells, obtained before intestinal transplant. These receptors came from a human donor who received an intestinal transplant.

CDR3 in amino acids: CASRRKQGANTEAFF. CDR3 DNA sequence: TGTGCCAGTAGGCGGAAACAGGGGGCGAACACTGAAGCTTTCTTT. The rearrangement joins TRBV19 to TRBJ1-1; the match to TRBD1 covers 9 bases. V gave up 6 bases and J gave up 1 base; unmatched junction bases: 6. In germline, CDR1 is LNHDA, CDR2 SQIVND (reference sequence). The CDR3 is made up of 15 amino acids.

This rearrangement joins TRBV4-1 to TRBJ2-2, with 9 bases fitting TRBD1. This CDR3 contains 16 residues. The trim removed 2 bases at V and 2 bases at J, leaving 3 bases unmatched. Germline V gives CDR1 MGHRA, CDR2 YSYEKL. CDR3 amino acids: CASSQRTGANTGELFF. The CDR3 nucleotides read TGCGCCAGCAGCCAACGGACAGGGGCCAACACCGGGGAGCTGTTTTTT.